The rows below give T cell receptor beta chains drawn from one sample of a study of blood T cell repertoires in COVID-19. Repertoires were generated with immunoSEQ multiplex PCR, while TCRdb's copy carries only in-frame clones and drops some. This sample has roughly 320,000 clones; roughly 90% occur once, and the top ten carry less than 2%. Sequencing input: peripheral blood. These receptor sequences come from a woman in her twenties or thirties with COVID-19, enrolled during active disease. The CDR3 runs from the conserved cysteine through the conserved F or W.

v_call	j_call	cdr3_length	cdr3_aa
TRBV11-2	TRBJ2-7	12	CASSRGTYEQYF
TRBV18	TRBJ1-6	18	CASSPIQGRSSYNSPLHF
TRBV6-5	TRBJ1-4	13	CASRTGGFEKLFF
TRBV9	TRBJ2-1	16	CASSPPDRGSLDEQFF
TRBV7-8	TRBJ1-5	16	CASSFGWTGRNQPQHF
TRBV3-1/TRBV3-2	TRBJ2-7	13	CASSQAAGYEQYF
TRBV7-9	TRBJ2-3	17	CASSSGTSGGAKDTQYF
TRBV28	TRBJ1-5	14	CASSPPGTPWAQHF
TRBV5-8	TRBJ1-6	13	CASSGTHNSPLHF
TRBV7-2	TRBJ1-4	13	CASSRTGERKLFF
TRBV11-3	TRBJ2-7	16	CASSFESQGTGNEQYF
TRBV27	TRBJ1-1	19	CASRTTLMGTGNIGTEAFF
TRBV28	TRBJ2-1	14	CASKGTGASLEQFF
TRBV28	TRBJ2-3	16	CASSAEGQASGDTQYF
TRBV25-1	TRBJ1-2	14	CASSEYGQTYGYTF
TRBV28	TRBJ1-4	15	CASTLTGVANEKLFF
TRBV3-1/TRBV3-2	TRBJ1-6	17	CASSQGILGGANSPLHF
TRBV7-2	TRBJ2-6	18	CASSTRTGLISGANVLTF
TRBV19	TRBJ2-7	14	CASREQGGSYEQYF
TRBV27	TRBJ2-5	15	CATSPVFWEWETQYF
TRBV2	TRBJ1-3	13	CASNPLPGNTIYF
TRBV6-2/TRBV6-3	TRBJ1-5	15	CASSYMTGGNQPQHF
TRBV2	TRBJ1-5	13	CASSQQGNQPQHF
TRBV7-2	TRBJ2-3	14	CASSFYQDTDTQYF
TRBV11-2	TRBJ2-1	16	CASSQNPGHLYNEQFF
TRBV4-1	TRBJ2-3	16	CASSQDQGAGPDTQYF
TRBV5-5	TRBJ1-6	15	CASSLDILTHSPLHF
TRBV19	TRBJ2-3	14	CASSTGQRTDTQYF
TRBV7-9	TRBJ2-5	16	CASSLDWLALGETQYF
TRBV11-2	TRBJ2-1	15	CASSPGRGSYNEQFF
TRBV5-1	TRBJ1-1	15	CASSPDRGRGTEAFF
TRBV28	TRBJ1-5	12	CASSFGGQPQHF
TRBV7-8	TRBJ1-2	14	CASSLGGQNYGYTF
TRBV19	TRBJ1-2	13	CASSIQGTYGYTF
TRBV7-2	TRBJ1-5	15	CASSLNRGPRQPQHF